What follows are 4 T cell receptor beta chains derived from one specimen sequenced in a study of OX40 agonist ivuxolimab in advanced cancers. Here immunoSEQ multiplex PCR was the method, and the copy in TCRdb shows in-frame clones only, minus some. The data hold around 76,000 clones, with 85% to 90% observed a single time. The source was CD4+ or CD8+ T cells sorted from blood, collected in a trial of the OX40 agonist ivuxolimab. The source of these receptors is an adult with an advanced solid tumor such as melanoma, head and neck, liver or kidney cancer.

The chain joins TRBV7-2 to TRBJ1-2; D may be TRBD1 (5 bases). The germline gives CDR1 SGHTA, CDR2 FQGNSA. Trimming shortened V by 4 bases and J by 6 bases, and 21 bases separated the two germline ends. This CDR3 has 16 residues. CDR3 sequence reads: CASSSLKGGRGHGYTF. The CDR3 nucleotides read TGTGCCAGCAGCTCCCTCAAAGGAGGGAGGGGACATGGCTACACCTTC.

This clone showed up just once. The chain links TRBV5-1 to TRBJ2-1, with TRBD2 identical over 8 bases. The length of the CDR3 is 16 residues. CDR1 and CDR2 from the germline V gene are SGHRS and YFSETQ. Germline trimming cut 3 bases from V and 7 bases from J; bases unmatched to any gene: 12. The CDR3 bases are TGCGCCAGCAGCTCGCAAGGACTAGCCGGGACAAATGAGCAGTTCTTC. This gives the protein CASSSQGLAGTNEQFF.

This chain joins TRBV5-5 and TRBJ2-7; no definite D call. This CDR3 is built from 11 residues. Germline lookup yields CDR1 SGHKS and CDR2 YYEKEE (reference sequence). The ends were cut back, 4 bases at V and 2 bases at J, with 4 bases in the middle. CDR3 residues: CASSLTYEQYF. The CDR3 DNA reads TGTGCCAGCAGCCTGACCTACGAGCAGTACTTC.

The chain couples TRBV5-6 to TRBJ2-1; unclear D gene. V lost 1 base to trimming and J lost 3 bases, with 14 bases between them. The CDR3 extends over 16 amino acids. The germline CDR1 and CDR2 sequences are SGHDT and YYEEEE. The CDR3 DNA is TGTGCCAGCAGCTTGTTGTTAGGCAGCATCTACAATGAGCAGTTCTTC. Protein product: CASSLLLGSIYNEQFF. Together with reference TRBV5-6 and TRBJ2-1, the CDR3 gives the full variable domain: DAGVTQSPTHLIKTRGQQVTLRCSPKSGHDTVSWYQQALGQGPQFIFQYYEEEERQRGNFPDRFSGHQFPNYSSELNVNALLLGDSALYLCASSLLLGSIYNEQFFGPGTRLTVL.